This T cell receptor (beta chain) was observed in a study of human T cells and chemical hapten exposure. Study background: Patch tests put 0.01% DPC on the upper back, and the results were checked at 6 days.

V was clipped by 6 bases and J by 4 bases, with 15 bases between them. The CDR3 is 14 residues long. The V gene's germline CDR1 is MNHNS and CDR2 SASEGT. TCRdb processed the RACE reads anew with MiXCR; each CDR3 protein has one entry. The sample includes 75,000 to 100,000 distinct CDR3 sequences, 12% seen only once; the top ten take 3.5%. Sample time point: patch test 1, 2 weeks after DPC sensitization. As to treatment: therapeutic diphenylcyclopropenone sensitization with weekly scalp DPC. This TCR was sampled from a woman aged 60-75 years with alopecia areata. Some clones in this sample may be carry-over from other donors' samples. Sample: whole blood, taken in connection with sensitization to the hapten diphenylcyclopropenone (DPC). The chain employs TRBV6-1 and TRBJ1-1; perhaps TRBD1 as D (5 bases). CDR3 sequence: CASRGRGRSTEAFF. The CDR3 DNA sequence: TGTGCCAGCAGGGGAAGGGGCAGGTCCACTGAAGCTTTCTTT.